These T cell receptor beta chains were read from a single sample in a study of cytomegalovirus exposure and HLA in healthy donors. The data were produced by immunoSEQ multiplex PCR, yet TCRdb's version contains in-frame clones alone and is incomplete. This table has about 160,000 clones, around nine tenths appearing once. The specimen sequenced was PBMCs. These receptors all come from a man younger than 30 in good health and CMV-seropositive. Each CDR3 is given with its conserved first and last residue. The D gene is left open where the match is weak.

D gene,J gene,V gene,CDR3 DNA,CDR3 protein
TRBD1,TRBJ1-2,TRBV27,TGTGCCAGCAGTTCACAGGGGACATATGGCTACACCTTC,CASSSQGTYGYTF
TRBD1,TRBJ2-7,TRBV29-1,TGCAGCGTTGATACAGGGGCCTACGAGCAGTACTTC,CSVDTGAYEQYF
-,TRBJ2-1,TRBV4-1,TGCGCCAGCAGCCGCGGTTCTAGTTATTCCCCGGTCAATGAGCAGTTCTTC,CASSRGSSYSPVNEQFF
-,TRBJ2-1,TRBV11-2,TGTGCCAGCAGCTTGCCTCGGGGCGGCCGGGGGTCCAATGAGCAGTTCTTC,CASSLPRGGRGSNEQFF
-,TRBJ1-4,TRBV4-2,TGTGCCAGCAGCCAAGATCTGGCAGTTGAACGATATGAAAAACTGTTTTTT,CASSQDLAVERYEKLFF
TRBD2,TRBJ2-7,TRBV11-3,TGTGCCAGCAGCTATGGGACTAGCTTCGAGCAGTACTTC,CASSYGTSFEQYF
-,TRBJ2-4,TRBV11-2,TGTGCCAGCAGCTTGGTCGGGACACACCTAGCCAAAAACATTCAGTACTTC,CASSLVGTHLAKNIQYF
-,TRBJ2-3,TRBV7-9,TGTGCCAGCAGCTTGTCCGGAGGCGGAGATACGCAGTATTTT,CASSLSGGGDTQYF
-,TRBJ2-7,TRBV10-1,TGCGCCAGCAGTGAGTCTCGGGGTTCCTACGAGCAGTACTTC,CASSESRGSYEQYF
TRBD2,TRBJ2-7,TRBV28,TGTGCCAGCAGCCCGTCGAGAGGGAGGGCGGGCGAGCAGTACTTC,CASSPSRGRAGEQYF